This TCR beta chain comes out of a study of early T cells in non-severe SARS-CoV-2 infection. Study information: Bulk RNA taken from unsorted whole blood was sequenced, leaving chains unpaired. Study-level findings and limits: The study's VDJdb matching favored anti-spike CD8 responses and missed private and CD4 specificities.

A note on this clonotype: The target antigen is unknown.

This CDR3 spans 16 amino acids. CDR1 MGHRA and CDR2 YSYEKL come from the germline V gene. Between the trimmed V and J ends, which lost 1 base and 6 bases, there was a span of 18 bases. Researchers tagged individual cDNA molecules with unique molecular identifiers. Each CDR3 protein gets one entry after TCRdb re-called the 5' RACE reads with MiXCR. The sample lists tens of thousands of distinct CDR3 sequences; approximately 10% were seen once. The clonotype originates from an adult who was a healthcare worker with PCR-confirmed SARS-CoV-2 infection or an uninfected control (not recorded which). This material consisted of whole blood, taken at baseline. The chain joins TRBV4-1 to TRBJ1-2, with a possible D match to TRBD1 (6 bases). The CDR3 DNA reads as TGCGCCAGCAGCCAAGTAGGCAGGGGAATCCATAATGGCTACACCTTC. Protein: CASSQVGRGIHNGYTF.